The rows below give T cell receptor beta chains drawn from one sample of a study of T cell repertoires in cytomegalovirus infection. Each CDR3 protein is one row after TCRdb ran MiXCR on the reads. The repertoire holds more than 400,000 distinct CDR3 sequences, with around 27% as singletons. Sequenced input: PBMCs. The receptors were gathered from a human donor in good health (CMV status not recorded). Some clones in this sample may be carry-over from other donors' samples. The CDR3 runs from the conserved cysteine through the conserved F or W. The order of the fields is J gene, D gene, clone size, V gene, CDR3 protein, CDR3 DNA. D genes are given only for firm matches. For some rows the clone size is stated as once, few or many, or as a class when expanded; others skip it.

J: TRBJ2-1
D: TRBD2
size: NA
V: TRBV9
CDR3: CASSVLQAGTSGSNEQFF
DNA: TGTGCCAGCAGCGTTCTTCAAGCAGGGACTAGCGGATCTAATGAGCAGTTCTTC

J: TRBJ2-7
D: NA
size: few
V: TRBV7-9
CDR3: CASSLKQGKQYF
DNA: TGTGCCAGCAGCTTGAAACAGGGCAAGCAGTACTTC

J: TRBJ2-5
D: TRBD1
size: NA
V: TRBV24-1
CDR3: CATSDLQSQNGTAYQETQYF
DNA: TGTGCCACCAGTGATTTGCAGTCGCAGAACGGGACAGCTTACCAAGAGACCCAGTACTTC

J: TRBJ2-5
D: NA
size: NA
V: TRBV19
CDR3: CATRDSGQETQYF
DNA: TGTGCCACCCGGGACAGCGGGCAAGAGACCCAGTACTTC

J: TRBJ1-5
D: TRBD1
size: NA
V: TRBV19
CDR3: CASSPGTAENQPQHF
DNA: TGTGCCAGTAGCCCCGGGACAGCGGAGAATCAGCCCCAGCATTTT

J: TRBJ2-7
D: NA
size: NA
V: TRBV5-4
CDR3: CASSLGTTFYEQYF
DNA: TGTGCCAGCAGCTTGGGGACCACCTTCTACGAGCAGTACTTC

J: TRBJ2-7
D: TRBD1
size: few
V: TRBV5-4
CDR3: CASSLATGASTYEQYF
DNA: TGTGCCAGCAGCTTGGCCACAGGGGCGTCCACCTACGAGCAGTACTTC

J: TRBJ2-1
D: TRBD1
size: NA
V: TRBV7-2
CDR3: CASSLSSAGGNEQFF
DNA: TGTGCCAGCAGCTTATCCTCGGCAGGGGGCAATGAGCAGTTCTTC

J: TRBJ2-3
D: NA
size: many
V: TRBV7-2
CDR3: CASSLHGTVTDTQYF
DNA: TGTGCCAGCAGCCTACATGGGACTGTCACAGATACGCAGTATTTT

J: TRBJ1-4
D: NA
size: few
V: TRBV5-1
CDR3: CASSLQGGTGNEKLFF
DNA: TGCGCCAGCAGCTTACAGGGAGGTACAGGGAATGAAAAACTGTTTTTT

J: TRBJ2-3
D: TRBD2
size: NA
V: TRBV7-7
CDR3: CASSLNAGETQYF
DNA: TGTGCCAGCAGCTTAAACGCGGGGGAAACGCAGTATTTT

J: TRBJ2-2
D: TRBD2
size: few
V: TRBV7-8
CDR3: CASSLALAGVGGELFF
DNA: TGTGCCAGCAGCTTAGCGCTAGCGGGAGTTGGCGGGGAGCTGTTTTTT

J: TRBJ1-1
D: NA
size: NA
V: TRBV25-1
CDR3: CASRGRGMNTEAFF
DNA: TGTGCCAGCAGAGGTAGGGGGATGAACACTGAAGCTTTCTTT

J: TRBJ1-4
D: NA
size: once
V: TRBV29-1
CDR3: CSVGILQGEKLFF
DNA: TGCAGCGTTGGCATCCTTCAGGGGGAAAAACTGTTTTTT

J: TRBJ1-4
D: NA
size: NA
V: TRBV19
CDR3: CASSTPGRSEKLFF
DNA: TGTGCCAGTAGTACCCCGGGGCGCTCAGAGAAACTGTTTTTT

J: TRBJ2-1
D: NA
size: NA
V: TRBV19
CDR3: CATEGPLLASEQFF
DNA: TGTGCCACCGAGGGCCCCCTTCTAGCGTCTGAGCAGTTCTTC